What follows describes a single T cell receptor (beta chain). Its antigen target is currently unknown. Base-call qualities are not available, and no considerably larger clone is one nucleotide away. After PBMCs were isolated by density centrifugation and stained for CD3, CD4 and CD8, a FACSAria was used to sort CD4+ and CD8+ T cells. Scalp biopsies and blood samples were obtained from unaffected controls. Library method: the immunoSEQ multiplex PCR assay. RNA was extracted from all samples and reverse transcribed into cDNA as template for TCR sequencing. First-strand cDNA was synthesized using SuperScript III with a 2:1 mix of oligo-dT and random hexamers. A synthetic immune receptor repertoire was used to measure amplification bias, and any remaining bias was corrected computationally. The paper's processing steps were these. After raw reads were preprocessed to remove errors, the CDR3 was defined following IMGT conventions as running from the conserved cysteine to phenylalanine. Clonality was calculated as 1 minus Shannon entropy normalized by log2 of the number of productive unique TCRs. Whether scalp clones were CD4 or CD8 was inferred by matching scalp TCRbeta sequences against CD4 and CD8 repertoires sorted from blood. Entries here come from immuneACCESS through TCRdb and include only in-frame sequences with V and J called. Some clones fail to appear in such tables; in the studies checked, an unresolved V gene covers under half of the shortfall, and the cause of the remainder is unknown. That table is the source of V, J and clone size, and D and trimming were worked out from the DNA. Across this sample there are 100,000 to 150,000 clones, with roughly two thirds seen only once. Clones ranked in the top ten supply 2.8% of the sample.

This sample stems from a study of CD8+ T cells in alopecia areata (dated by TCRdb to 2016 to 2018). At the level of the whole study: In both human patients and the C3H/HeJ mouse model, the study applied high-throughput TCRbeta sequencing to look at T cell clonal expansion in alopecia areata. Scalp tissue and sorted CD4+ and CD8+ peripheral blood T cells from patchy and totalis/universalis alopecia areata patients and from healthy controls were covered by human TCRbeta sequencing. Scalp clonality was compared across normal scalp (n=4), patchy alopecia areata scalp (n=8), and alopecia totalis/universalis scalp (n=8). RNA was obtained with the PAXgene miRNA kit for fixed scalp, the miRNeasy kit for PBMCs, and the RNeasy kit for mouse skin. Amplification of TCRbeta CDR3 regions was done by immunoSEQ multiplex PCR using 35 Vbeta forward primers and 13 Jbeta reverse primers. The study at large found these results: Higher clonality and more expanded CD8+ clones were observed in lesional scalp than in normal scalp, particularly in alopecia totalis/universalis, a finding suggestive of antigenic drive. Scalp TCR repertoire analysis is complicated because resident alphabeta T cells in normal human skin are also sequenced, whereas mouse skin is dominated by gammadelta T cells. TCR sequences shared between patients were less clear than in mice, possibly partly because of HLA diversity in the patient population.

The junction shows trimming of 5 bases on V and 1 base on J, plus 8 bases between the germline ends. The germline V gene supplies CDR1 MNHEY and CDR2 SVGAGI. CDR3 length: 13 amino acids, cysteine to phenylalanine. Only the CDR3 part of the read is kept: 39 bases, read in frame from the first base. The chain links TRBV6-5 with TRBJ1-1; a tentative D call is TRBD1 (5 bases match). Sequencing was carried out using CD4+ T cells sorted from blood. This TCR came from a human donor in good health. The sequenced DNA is TGTGCCAGCAGTCGGGGACGGAACACTGAAGCTTTCTTT. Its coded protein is CASSRGRNTEAFF.